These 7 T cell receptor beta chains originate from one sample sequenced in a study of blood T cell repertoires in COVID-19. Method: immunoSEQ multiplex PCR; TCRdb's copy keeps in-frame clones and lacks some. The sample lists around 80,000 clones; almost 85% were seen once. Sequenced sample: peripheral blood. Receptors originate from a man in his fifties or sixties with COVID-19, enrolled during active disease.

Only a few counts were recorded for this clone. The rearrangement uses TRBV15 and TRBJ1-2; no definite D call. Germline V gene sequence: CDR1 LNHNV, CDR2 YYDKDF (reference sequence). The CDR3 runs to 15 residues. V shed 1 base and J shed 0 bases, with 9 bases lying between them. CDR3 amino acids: CATSRAKSTNYGYTF. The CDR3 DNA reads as TGTGCCACCAGCAGAGCTAAGTCGACTAACTATGGCTACACCTTC.

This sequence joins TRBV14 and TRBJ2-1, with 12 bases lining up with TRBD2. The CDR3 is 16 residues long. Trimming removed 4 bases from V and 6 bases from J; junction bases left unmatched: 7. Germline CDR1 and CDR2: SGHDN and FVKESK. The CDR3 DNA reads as TGTGCCAGCAGCCTCGGAGGACTAGCGGGAAGCAATGAGCAGTTCTTC. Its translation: CASSLGGLAGSNEQFF.

The CDR3 loop reads CASSLSPGSGQPQHF. CDR3 DNA sequence: TGTGCCAGCAGCTTGTCTCCGGGATCCGGTCAGCCCCAGCATTTT. The V gene is TRBV5-5, the J gene TRBJ1-5; no clear D. The CDR3 extends over 15 amino acids. The ends were cut back, 1 base at V and 6 bases at J, with 14 bases in the middle. Germline V CDR1 and CDR2: SGHKS, YYEKEE (reference sequence).

The CDR3 loop is CASVGRGRGNTIYF. CDR3 nucleotide sequence: TGTGCCAGCGTGGGGAGGGGACGAGGAAACACCATATATTTT. The chain has TRBV19 and TRBJ1-3, with D tentatively TRBD1 (5 bases). CDR1 is LNHDA, CDR2 SQIVND, per germline (reference sequence). V lost 9 bases and J lost 4, with 16 bases in between. CDR3 size: 14 residues.

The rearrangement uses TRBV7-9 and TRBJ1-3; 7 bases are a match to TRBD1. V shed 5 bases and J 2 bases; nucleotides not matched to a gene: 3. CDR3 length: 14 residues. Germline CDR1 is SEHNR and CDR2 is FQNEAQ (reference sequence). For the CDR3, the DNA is TGTGCCAGCAGCGAAGGGGGCACTGGAAACACCATATATTTT. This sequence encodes CASSEGGTGNTIYF.

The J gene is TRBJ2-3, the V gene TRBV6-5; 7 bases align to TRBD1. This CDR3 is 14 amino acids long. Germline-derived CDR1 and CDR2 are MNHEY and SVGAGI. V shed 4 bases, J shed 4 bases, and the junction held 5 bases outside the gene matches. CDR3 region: CASSSTGSSDTQYF. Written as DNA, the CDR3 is TGTGCCAGCAGTTCGACAGGGAGTTCAGATACGCAGTATTTT.

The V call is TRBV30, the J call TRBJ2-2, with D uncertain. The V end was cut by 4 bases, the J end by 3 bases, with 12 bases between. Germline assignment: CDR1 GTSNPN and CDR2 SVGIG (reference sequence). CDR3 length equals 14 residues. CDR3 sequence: CAWKSVVYTGELFF. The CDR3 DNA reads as TGTGCCTGGAAGTCGGTGGTGTACACCGGGGAGCTGTTTTTT.